The 13 T cell receptor beta chains given below trace back to one sample, sequenced in a study of T-cell memory formation after mild COVID-19. TCRdb reprocessed the 5' RACE reads with MiXCR, giving one entry per CDR3 protein. This table holds over 25,000 distinct CDR3 sequences, about 21% found once. The sequencing sample was made of PBMCs or a T cell subset sorted from them (not recorded which). The receptor source for this set is an adult who had mild COVID-19 (a few samples of this study predate the infection). Cell type and time point are not known.

This clonotype was found many times. J is TRBJ2-1 and V is TRBV3-1, with D possibly TRBD2 on 5 matching bases. V was trimmed by 5 bases and J by 9 bases, leaving 20 bases between them. Germline assignment: CDR1 LGHDT and CDR2 YNNKEL (reference sequence). The length of the CDR3 is 15 residues. CDR3 nucleotide sequence: TGTGCCAGCAGCTTTAAAACGGGGAGAGCTGGTGAGCAGTTCTTC. Protein product: CASSFKTGRAGEQFF.

This clonotype was recorded many times. The chain has TRBV3-1 and TRBJ2-5, with 10 bases lining up with TRBD2. This CDR3 has 16 residues. CDR1 is LGHDT, CDR2 YNNKEL, per germline (reference sequence). With 5 bases clipped from V and 4 bases from J, the junction kept 10 bases outside the gene matches. In DNA form, the CDR3 reads TGTGCCAGCAGCACCCGCGGAGCGGGGGGGCGAGAGACCCAGTACTTC. This sequence encodes CASSTRGAGGRETQYF.

This clonotype was observed at least ten times. The rearrangement joins TRBV9 to TRBJ1-1; D might be TRBD1 (6 bases). The V gene lost 0 bases and the J gene lost 3 bases, with 15 bases spanning the gap. This CDR3 comprises 16 residues. CDR1 SGDLS and CDR2 YYNGEE come from the germline V gene. As DNA, the CDR3 is TGTGCCAGCAGCGTAGTGGGGGCGGGTTTGGACACTGAAGCTTTCTTT. This codes for CASSVVGAGLDTEAFF.

This clonotype came up many times. This rearrangement joins TRBV5-1 to TRBJ1-1, with a possible D match to TRBD1 (6 bases). CDR1 is SGHRS, CDR2 YFSETQ, per germline. This CDR3 is built from 14 residues. Trimming removed 2 bases at V and 4 bases at J, with 12 bases between. This CDR3 is CASSFPQGSTEAFF. In DNA, the CDR3 is TGCGCCAGCAGCTTCCCACAGGGTAGCACTGAAGCTTTCTTT.

This clonotype showed up many times. V is TRBV25-1 and J is TRBJ2-7; TRBD1 matches at 9 bases. The CDR3 is 15 amino acids. CDR1 and CDR2 (germline): MGHDK, SYGVNS. The V and J ends lost 1 base and 7 bases, in that order; junction bases with no gene match: 8. The CDR3 nucleotides read TGTGCCAGCAGTGAATTGGGGACAGGGTTAGGGGAGCAGTACTTC. It specifies CASSELGTGLGEQYF.

This clonotype was recorded many times. The V and J genes are TRBV7-8 and TRBJ2-7; D possibly corresponds to TRBD1 (5 bases). CDR3 length equals 13 residues. The ends were cut back, 2 bases at V and 4 bases at J, with 9 bases in the middle. Germline V CDR1 and CDR2: SGHVS, FQNEAQ. CDR3 sequence: CASSLSDRYEQYF. CDR3 nucleotide sequence: TGTGCCAGCAGCTTATCAGACAGATACGAGCAGTACTTC.

The J gene is TRBJ2-7, the V gene TRBV7-2; D not resolved. Trimming cost V 5 bases and J 6 bases, with 8 bases left between them. The CDR3 has 11 amino acids. The germline gives CDR1 SGHTA, CDR2 FQGNSA. The CDR3 is CASSPLSEQYF. The CDR3 DNA follows: TGTGCCAGCAGCCCCCTCTCCGAGCAGTACTTC.

In its sample, this clonotype was seen many times. This chain joins TRBV20-1 and TRBJ2-1; D might be TRBD2 (5 bases). The length of the CDR3 is 16 residues. Trimming cost V 3 bases and J 7 bases, with 22 bases left between them. Per the germline V gene, CDR1 is DFQATT and CDR2 is SNEGSKA (reference sequence). As DNA, the CDR3 is TGCAGTGCTAGTCCAGAGTGGCCCGAAGGCGGGAATGAGCAGTTCTTC. Translated, it gives CSASPEWPEGGNEQFF.

The table lists this clonotype with many counts. This rearrangement joins TRBV9 to TRBJ2-5; 8 bases match TRBD2. The ends lost 0 bases at V and 1 base at J; junction bases unmatched: 5. Germline V CDR1 and CDR2: SGDLS, YYNGEE. This CDR3 has 16 amino acids. The CDR3 nucleotides read TGTGCCAGCAGCGTAGGCCCAGCGGGAGCCCAAGAGACCCAGTACTTC. Protein product: CASSVGPAGAQETQYF.

This clonotype came up a few times. V and J are TRBV18 and TRBJ1-1, with 9 bases fitting TRBD1. The CDR3 spans 18 residues. Trimming cost V 5 bases and J 1 base; bases outside gene matches: 14. From germline, CDR1 is KGHSH and CDR2 LQKENI. The CDR3 bases are TGTGCCAGCTCAGCAGAACAGAACAGGGGGCGTAGGAACACTGAAGCTTTCTTT. Protein: CASSAEQNRGRRNTEAFF.

This clonotype has at least ten counts. The chain has TRBV9 and TRBJ2-1, with TRBD2 matching 7 bases. Trimming removed 4 bases from V and 3 bases from J; junction bases left unmatched: 10. CDR1 is SGDLS, CDR2 YYNGEE, per germline. CDR3 length: 16 amino acids. CDR3: CASSFTSGTGYNEQFF. The CDR3 nucleotides read TGTGCCAGCAGCTTTACAAGCGGGACGGGCTACAATGAGCAGTTCTTC.

This clonotype was picked up many times. The chain has TRBV30 and TRBJ1-2; 7 nucleotides match TRBD1. The germline gives CDR1 GTSNPN, CDR2 SVGIG (reference sequence). V trimming: 3 bases; J trimming: 4 bases; junction bases outside the gene matches: 8. The CDR3 is made up of 14 amino acids. The CDR3 protein is CAWSDYRGSYGYTF. The CDR3 nucleotides read TGTGCCTGGAGCGATTACAGGGGCTCCTATGGCTACACCTTC.

This clonotype was observed at least ten times. V is TRBV7-2 and J is TRBJ1-4; tentative D call: TRBD1 (6 bases). V lost 3 bases, J lost 3 bases, and 14 bases lay in between. CDR1 is SGHTA, CDR2 FQGNSA, per germline. This CDR3 has 16 residues. This CDR3 is CASSLATGASNEKLFF. CDR3 DNA: TGTGCCAGCAGCTTGGCGACAGGAGCTTCTAATGAAAAACTGTTTTTT.